This T cell receptor beta chain was identified in a study of blood T cell repertoires in COVID-19. About the research overall: PBMCs, B-cell-depleted T cells, or T cells were the source of the cDNA or gDNA that made up the material.

Sequenced by immunoSEQ multiplex PCR; TCRdb stores in-frame clones only, minus some. The sample contains 650,000 to 800,000 clones, 90% of which appear only once. Germline CDR1 is ENHRY and CDR2 is SYGVKD. The CDR3 is made up of 15 amino acids. With 5 bases removed from V and 3 bases from J, the gap between germline ends came to 14 bases. This TCR derives from a woman aged 18-29 years with acute or convalescent COVID-19. The V and J genes are TRBV10-3 and TRBJ2-1, with D perhaps matching TRBD1 (6 bases). The sequenced material came from peripheral blood. Here the CDR3 DNA reads TGTGCCATCAGTTCCGGACAGAACTTCTACAATGAGCAGTTCTTC. Protein sequence: CAISSGQNFYNEQFF.